A single sample is the source of the 4 T cell receptor beta chains below, sequenced in a study of blood T cell repertoires in COVID-19 (TCRdb year 2020). The library was built by means of the immunoSEQ multiplex PCR assay. TCRdb obtained this table from immuneACCESS and retained in-frame rearrangements with V and J assigned. These tables miss some clones; where compared with another copy, unresolved V genes account for less than half of the shortfall, and the remainder is unexplained. The sample table lists about 38,000 clones, around 84% of them with a count of one. The ten largest clones capture 1.5% to 2% of the sample. The source material was peripheral blood. Source of these receptors: a man aged 60 to 69 with COVID-19, enrolled during active disease.

The rearrangement uses TRBV18 and TRBJ1-1; the D gene is possibly TRBD1 (6 bases). V was shortened by 2 bases and J by 3 bases, with 7 bases between the two germline ends. The CDR3 has 13 residues. Germline V CDR1 and CDR2: KGHSH, LQKENI. For the CDR3, the DNA is TGTGCCAGCTCACCAGACAGGTACACTGAAGCTTTCTTT. Its protein is CASSPDRYTEAFF.

The rearrangement joins TRBV19 to TRBJ1-5; 12 bases map to TRBD1. Germline V gives CDR1 LNHDA, CDR2 SQIVND (reference sequence). The CDR3 totals 17 residues. Trimming at V came to 7 bases and at J to 2 bases, leaving 9 bases not matched to a gene. The DNA for the CDR3 is TGTGCCAGTACCCCCGGGACAGGGGGCAGGGGCAATCAGCCCCAGCATTTT. It encodes CASTPGTGGRGNQPQHF.

The chain combines TRBV3-1 (or the pseudogene TRBV3-2) with TRBJ1-4; weak D call: TRBD1 (5 bases). This CDR3 has 14 residues. Between the trimmed V and J ends, which lost 6 bases and 4 bases, there was a span of 12 bases. CDR1 and CDR2 (germline): LGHDT, YNNKEL (reference sequence). This CDR3 is CASRSQGFNEKLFF. The CDR3 coding sequence is TGTGCCAGCAGATCTCAGGGATTTAATGAAAAACTGTTTTTT.

This clone was recorded only once. V gene TRBV19 combines with J gene TRBJ2-1; 7 positions agree with TRBD1. The ends lost 4 bases at V and 6 bases at J; junction bases unmatched: 9. Germline values: CDR1 LNHDA, CDR2 SQIVND (reference sequence). This CDR3 is built from 15 residues. The CDR3: CASSTRQGWGNEQFF. The CDR3, as DNA: TGTGCCAGTAGTACTCGACAGGGCTGGGGCAATGAGCAGTTCTTC.